The TCR beta chain under discussion was sequenced for a study of low-dose radiotherapy and immunotherapy resistance in tumors. Background on the study: Nivolumab was given to patients as a 240 mg flat dose every two weeks, and ipilimumab at 1 mg/kg every six weeks. Both were delivered intravenously. It was every two weeks, one day before radiation and immunotherapy, that intravenous cyclophosphamide 200 mg/m2 was given. Daily intake of oral aspirin 300 mg by patients lasted four cycles and began on cycle 1 day 1.

Time point specified: before trial treatment. The treatment that donors received included nivolumab, ipilimumab, aspirin, low-dose cyclophosphamide and low-dose radiotherapy. TRAV- and TRBV-specific primers primed first-strand cDNA, covering alpha and beta chains. TCRs underwent roughly 19 PCR cycles of amplification with a constant-region primer and V-primer adapter. Each CDR3 protein is one row after TCRdb ran MiXCR on the reads. This table holds 80,000 to 95,000 distinct CDR3 sequences, more than 8% found once. This clonotype was recorded many times. Germline V gene lookup returns CDR1 LGHDT and CDR2 YNNKEL (reference sequence). This CDR3 region has 15 residues.

The TCR was taken from a male donor with prostate cancer. This specimen was PBMCs, taken before treatment. The chain recombines TRBV3-1 with TRBJ2-1; D remains ambiguous. The closer fit of TRBJ2-7 to the DNA end suggests the J call may be wrong. The CDR3 loop is CASSPPARQRYEQYF. The CDR3 coding sequence is TGTGCCAGCAGCCCTCCCGCTCGTCAACGCTACGAGCAGTACTTC.